This T cell receptor (beta chain) was identified in a study of T cell responses to AZD1222 COVID-19 vaccine. The CDR3 consists of 13 residues. Trimming removed 4 bases from V and 1 base from J, with 5 bases in between. Germline loops: CDR1 SGHAT, CDR2 FQNNGV. Here immunoSEQ multiplex PCR was the method, and the copy in TCRdb shows in-frame clones only, minus some. The sample shows roughly 140,000 clones, 90% of them seen only once. The rearrangement links TRBV11-2 to TRBJ2-1; D unresolved. This clonotype was obtained from an adult who received the AZD1222 COVID-19 vaccine. The material was peripheral blood, obtained 28 days after the second AZD1222 dose. CDR3 protein: CASSYPSYNEQFF. The CDR3 bases are TGTGCCAGCAGCTACCCTTCCTACAATGAGCAGTTCTTC. The full variable domain, in which reference TRBV11-2 and TRBJ2-1 provide the parts outside the CDR3, is EAGVAQSPRYKIIEKRQSVAFWCNPISGHATLYWYQQILGQGPKLLIQFQNNGVVDDSQLPKDRFSAERLKGVDSTLKIQPAKLEDSAVYLCASSYPSYNEQFFGPGTRLTVL.